This is a list of T cell receptor beta chains from one sample in a study of cytomegalovirus exposure and HLA in healthy donors. The method was immunoSEQ multiplex PCR; TCRdb's version includes in-frame clones alone and lacks a portion of them. The sample shows over 150,000 clones, roughly 86% of them seen only once. Sequencing used PBMCs. These receptors were taken from a human donor in good health. Each CDR3 is given with its conserved first and last residue. Fields, in order: CDR3 DNA, CDR3 protein, CDR3 length, J gene, clone size, V gene, D gene. A D gene is named only where the DNA matches it firmly. Expanded clones are given a class, and other clones once, few, many or no size at all.

TGTGCCAGCAGCCAAGTTAGCACCGGGACAGGGGTTAATCAGCCCCAGCATTTT | CASSQVSTGTGVNQPQHF | 18 | TRBJ1-5 | NA | TRBV14 | TRBD1
TGTGCCAGTAGTACCAATAGGAGGGAGCAGTTCTTC | CASSTNRREQFF | 12 | TRBJ2-1 | NA | TRBV19 | NA
TGTGCCAGCTCGCCGACTCTAGCGGGGGGGCCCCATGAGCAGTTCTTC | CASSPTLAGGPHEQFF | 16 | TRBJ2-1 | NA | TRBV18 | TRBD2
TGTGCCAGCAGCCAAGTACCCGGGTCCGTCCCCCTTTTC | CASSQVPGSVPLF | 13 | TRBJ2-7 | NA | TRBV14 | NA
TGTGCCAGCAGTTACTCTTCAGGGGACTATGGCTACACCTTC | CASSYSSGDYGYTF | 14 | TRBJ1-2 | many | TRBV6-5 | NA
TGTGCCAGCAGTCCTTTTTTGGAGTACGAGCAGTACTTC | CASSPFLEYEQYF | 13 | TRBJ2-7 | NA | TRBV6-8 | NA
TGTGCCAGCAGTGTCCCCGGGACAGGGGGTTCTCAGCCCCAGCATTTT | CASSVPGTGGSQPQHF | 16 | TRBJ1-5 | NA | TRBV6-1 | TRBD1
TGCGCCAGCAGCCGGGAGGGGGGACCAAGCGGCTATGGCTACACCTTC | CASSREGGPSGYGYTF | 16 | TRBJ1-2 | NA | TRBV4-1 | NA
TGCGCCAGCAGCCACCGGGACTCCCCCCCCGGGGAGCTGTTTTTT | CASSHRDSPPGELFF | 15 | TRBJ2-2 | once | TRBV4-3 | NA
TGTGCCGGCGGACTAGCGGGATCCCCCCTCGAGCAGTACTTC | CAGGLAGSPLEQYF | 14 | TRBJ2-7 | NA | TRBV6-1 | TRBD2
TGTGCCAGCAGTTTAGGGGATAGGGGGAACACCATATATTTT | CASSLGDRGNTIYF | 14 | TRBJ1-3 | NA | TRBV28 | NA
TGCGCCCCTAATCCCCGTACGAGCTCCTACAATGAGCAGTTCTTC | CAPNPRTSSYNEQFF | 15 | TRBJ2-1 | NA | TRBV23-1 | NA
TGCGCCAGCAGCCAAGTGAGGAATGAGCAGTTCTTC | CASSQVRNEQFF | 12 | TRBJ2-1 | NA | TRBV4-3 | NA
TGTGCCAGCACTGGCGGGGGGGCCTCCGACGAGCAGTACTTC | CASTGGGASDEQYF | 14 | TRBJ2-7 | once | TRBV6-6 | TRBD2
TGTGCCAGCAGTTACGGGCGGACAGGGGGGTCCTACGAGCAGTACTTC | CASSYGRTGGSYEQYF | 16 | TRBJ2-7 | NA | TRBV6-6 | TRBD1
TGTGCCAGCAGTTCGGTAGCGGGCCACACCGGGGAGCTGTTTTTT | CASSSVAGHTGELFF | 15 | TRBJ2-2 | NA | TRBV5-4 | TRBD2
TGTGCCAGCAGCTTCCCTGCGGCTGGGACTAGCGGGAGATACAATGAGCAGTTCTTC | CASSFPAAGTSGRYNEQFF | 19 | TRBJ2-1 | NA | TRBV11-2 | TRBD2
TGTGCCAGCAGTGCCACACCCCCTAGCGGGAGGTATGACGAGACCCAGTACTTC | CASSATPPSGRYDETQYF | 18 | TRBJ2-5 | NA | TRBV2 | TRBD2
TGTGCCAGCAGGGGGACATTTAGGGGAACTGAAGCTTTCTTT | CASRGTFRGTEAFF | 14 | TRBJ1-1 | NA | TRBV2 | NA
TGTGCCAGCAAAGTGGGCTTACTTCTTGATTCACCCCTCCACTTT | CASKVGLLLDSPLHF | 15 | TRBJ1-6 | NA | TRBV27 | NA
TGTGCCAGCAGCTTAGTGTCAGGCGCCAATCAGCCCCAGCATTTT | CASSLVSGANQPQHF | 15 | TRBJ1-5 | NA | TRBV7-8 | NA
TGCAGCGTCGGACAGGCCCTATTCTATGGCTACACCTTC | CSVGQALFYGYTF | 13 | TRBJ1-2 | NA | TRBV29-1 | TRBD1
TGTGCCAGCAGTTACTGCGACAGGGCTTACGAGCAGTACTTC | CASSYCDRAYEQYF | 14 | TRBJ2-7 | NA | TRBV6-7 | TRBD1
TGTGCCAGCAGACCTTACAGGGGGCTCTATGGCTACACCTTC | CASRPYRGLYGYTF | 14 | TRBJ1-2 | NA | TRBV5-8 | TRBD1
TGTGCCAGCAGCTTATGGGGCGGGGGAACAGATACGCAGTATTTT | CASSLWGGGTDTQYF | 15 | TRBJ2-3 | NA | TRBV7-9 | TRBD2
TGCGCCAGCAGCTTGTTGCCGGAGTACAATGAGCAGTTCTTC | CASSLLPEYNEQFF | 14 | TRBJ2-1 | NA | TRBV5-1 | NA
TGTGCCAGCAGCTTAGAAGTAGGGGGCTCTGGAAACACCATATATTTT | CASSLEVGGSGNTIYF | 16 | TRBJ1-3 | once | TRBV7-2 | NA
TGTGCCAGCAGTGAAACAGGGGGGATTGGGGACGAGCAGTACTTC | CASSETGGIGDEQYF | 15 | TRBJ2-7 | few | TRBV2 | TRBD1
TGTGCCAGCAGCTTAGTTGGGGACTTCTCCGACACTGAAGCTTTCTTT | CASSLVGDFSDTEAFF | 16 | TRBJ1-1 | NA | TRBV11-2 | NA
TGTGCCAGCAGTGTACAGGGTTGGGATGGCTACACCTTC | CASSVQGWDGYTF | 13 | TRBJ1-2 | NA | TRBV6-6 | NA
TGTGCCAGCAGTTACTGGGAGGGAGGAGGTTCACCCCTCCACTTT | CASSYWEGGGSPLHF | 15 | TRBJ1-6 | NA | TRBV6-5 | NA